This TCR beta chain was identified in a study of beta chain features in type 1 diabetes listed by TCRdb under 2018. Broadly, across the study: Patients and healthy donors did not differ in mean age, gender distribution, total cell number or subset yield. Across all samples, 107,917,701 sorted cells were examined, and cell number per subset correlated strongly with RNA yield. The study compared TCRB repertoires of sorted circulating CD4+ T cell subsets between recently diagnosed type 1 diabetes patients and matched healthy donors. Regulatory and stem cell-like memory subsets were obtained from only 8 patients and about 8 healthy donors, while naive and central memory subsets were obtained from all 28 donors.

The entire isolated RNA was reverse transcribed using the High Capacity cDNA Reverse Transcription Kit, and thus expressed TCRB transcripts were sequenced. Deep immunoSEQ sequencing was performed on naive, central memory and regulatory T cell samples, with an average of roughly 3.6 million total reads per sample. Sorted cells were lysed in RLT buffer and RNA was extracted with DNase-treated RNeasy Micro or Mini kits, depending on cell number. To prevent cross-contamination, each cell subset was processed individually, whereas patient and healthy donor samples were processed jointly. The immunoSEQ multiplex PCR was used to amplify TCRB sequences from cDNA, generating 87-bp fragments that spanned the CDR3 region. The amplicons were sequenced using the Illumina HiSeq platform. In the original analysis: Synthetic template baselines were used to correct PCR bias computationally, reads within Hamming distance 2 were collapsed together, and singletons that could not be merged were discarded. Reads were aligned to IMGT to assign V, D and J genes, CDR3 length, and insertions or deletions at six rearrangement sites. Within each subset, clonotype counts were normalized to sorted cell number, after which true diversity and Gini coefficients were computed with the tcR R package. The overlap coefficient, calculated on TCRB nucleotide sequences, was used to quantify repertoire sharing. The table was pulled from immuneACCESS by TCRdb, which kept in-frame rearrangements only. Such tables lose some clones; where checked, under half of the loss comes from unresolved V genes, and the rest has no known cause. Clone size and V and J calls were adopted from that table, with D and trimming inferred from the DNA. This sample comprises 150,000 to 200,000 clones, 6.5% to 10% of them detected only once. Around 0.5% of the sample rests with the top ten.

The study at large found these results: Because the HLA sub-analyses included only small numbers of individuals, any influence of HLA type on TCRB rearrangement was left unresolved. Because cDNA was sequenced instead of genomic DNA, activated cells with high expression could be over-represented, although the groups did not differ in activation or CD3 levels. Naive, central memory and regulatory TCRB repertoires appeared to be more similar among patients than among healthy donors. Type 1 diabetes patients showed a moderate but significant shortening of TCRB CDR3 length in all four CD4+ subsets. At VDJ recombination sites, patients with type 1 diabetes made fewer insertions and deleted more nucleotides, a pattern implying thymic rearrangement abnormalities. Shorter templates might be favored by PCR, yet because patient and control samples were amplified and corrected together, any such skew would affect both groups equally.

A single peripheral blood draw of approximately 120 mL on average was collected from each donor into heparinised tubes. Naive, central memory, regulatory and stem cell-like memory CD4+ T cells were sorted on a BD FACSAria II using a panel including CD45RO, CCR7, CD25, CD127, CD95 and CD27. A purity above 98% was achieved for all sorted populations. PBMCs were separated immediately by Lymphoprep density gradient centrifugation and were stained directly, without being cultured. So that batch effects would be minimized, each experiment stained and sorted samples in pairs, pairing one healthy donor with one patient. The V end loses 0 bases and the J end loses 7 bases, and a stretch of 12 bases separates them. From the cysteine up to the phenylalanine, the CDR3 has a length of 15 residues. Only the CDR3 DNA is retained, 45 bases long and in frame from the first base. CDR1 and CDR2 are read off the germline V gene as KGHSH and LQKENI.

Notes on this clone: The antigen it recognizes is unknown. Per-base qualities were not stored, and no clone one base away is much larger.

The origin of this receptor is a woman younger than 35 with type 1 diabetes. This chain joins TRBV18 to TRBJ1-4; TRBD1 could be the D gene, as 5 bases match. Sample: central memory CD4+ T cells from blood. The nucleotide sequence is given as TGTGCCAGCTCACCACCGTCAGGTGGGGCTGAAAAACTGTTTTTT. This encodes CASSPPSGGAEKLFF.